These 4 T cell receptor beta chains were sequenced from one sample in a study of T cell repertoires in cytomegalovirus infection. TCRdb called the reads again in MiXCR, with one record for every CDR3 protein. The top ten clones hold roughly 13% of a sample with about 530,000 distinct CDR3 sequences, around a quarter of them seen once. The sample taken for sequencing was PBMCs. These TCRs come from a human donor in good health (CMV status not recorded). Some clones in this sample may be carry-over from other donors' samples.

This chain connects TRBV7-9 to TRBJ2-5; 7 bases align to TRBD1. Germline assignment: CDR1 SEHNR and CDR2 FQNEAQ (reference sequence). With 5 bases clipped from V and 4 bases from J, the junction kept 10 bases outside the gene matches. The CDR3 has 15 residues. The CDR3 spells CASSPPDRTGETQYF. CDR3 DNA sequence: TGTGCCAGCAGCCCGCCAGATAGGACAGGAGAGACCCAGTACTTC.

The genes are TRBV19 and TRBJ1-1; TRBD1 matches at 7 bases. V lost 3 bases, J lost 1 base, and 8 bases stayed unmatched. Germline V gene sequence: CDR1 LNHDA, CDR2 SQIVND (reference sequence). This CDR3 has 16 amino acids. CDR3 DNA sequence: TGTGCCAGTAGTATCGGGCAGGGGGTACCGAACACTGAAGCTTTCTTT. Its translation: CASSIGQGVPNTEAFF.

The chain links TRBV4-3 to TRBJ2-5; weak D call: TRBD1 (6 bases). The CDR3 is 15 residues long. CDR1 and CDR2 from the germline V gene are LGHNA and YSLEER. The germline V and J ends were trimmed by 4 bases and 4 bases, with 16 bases remaining between them. The CDR3: CASSRYREGGETQYF. Here the CDR3 DNA reads TGCGCCAGCAGCCGATATCGGGAAGGGGGAGAGACCCAGTACTTC.

The chain is built from TRBV20-1 and TRBJ2-5; 10 bases align to TRBD2. Per the germline V gene, CDR1 is DFQATT and CDR2 is SNEGSKA (reference sequence). V was clipped by 0 bases and J by 5 bases; unmatched bases: 9. This CDR3 is 16 amino acids long. The DNA for the CDR3 is TGCAGTGCTAGAGATCCTAGCGGGAGTATTCTGGAGACCCAGTACTTC. Translation gives CSARDPSGSILETQYF.